Presented here are 17 T cell receptor beta chains from one specimen sequenced in a study of blood T cell repertoires in COVID-19. Assay used: immunoSEQ multiplex PCR; TCRdb lists only in-frame clones, some missing. This sample has 200,000 to 300,000 clones; 85% to 90% occur once, and the top ten carry over 1.1%. The sample was peripheral blood. The receptors here all came from a man aged 80 or over with acute or convalescent COVID-19.

This clone was picked up one time. The V and J genes are TRBV5-1 and TRBJ1-1; D possibly corresponds to TRBD1 (5 bases). CDR1 SGHRS and CDR2 YFSETQ come from the germline V gene. Trimming removed 3 bases at V and 11 bases at J, with 17 bases between. The CDR3 is made up of 13 amino acids. The CDR3 coding sequence is TGCGCCAGCAGCTCACTGACAGAACCAAGGGCTTTCTTT. This codes for CASSSLTEPRAFF.

The J gene is TRBJ1-2, the V gene TRBV6-2 or TRBV6-3, with D unresolved. V was cut by 2 bases and J by 2 bases, with 12 bases left in between. The CDR3 is 15 residues long. CDR1 MNHEY and CDR2 SVGEGT come from the germline V gene. CDR3 loop: CASSYGAATNYGYTF. DNA of the CDR3: TGTGCCAGCAGTTACGGAGCAGCCACAAACTATGGCTACACCTTC.

This clone was recorded a few times. This chain uses TRBV7-9 with TRBJ1-5; TRBD1 might be the D (5 bases). Germline-derived CDR1 and CDR2 are SEHNR and FQNEAQ (reference sequence). With 0 bases removed from V and 0 bases from J, the gap between germline ends came to 6 bases. This CDR3 is built from 15 residues. In DNA, the CDR3 is TGTGCCAGCAGCTTAGCGGGGGGTAGCAATCAGCCCCAGCATTTT. This sequence encodes CASSLAGGSNQPQHF.

In nucleotides, the CDR3 is TGTGCCAGCAGCTTATCTAATGTAGTTACCGGGGAGCTGTTTTTT. Translated: CASSLSNVVTGELFF. This rearrangement joins TRBV11-3 to TRBJ2-2; D gene uncertain. Per the germline V gene, CDR1 is SGHNT and CDR2 is YENEEA. The ends were cut back, 2 bases at V and 5 bases at J, with 12 bases in the middle. The CDR3 is 15 residues long. The full variable domain, with the rest looked up from reference TRBV11-3 and TRBJ2-2, is EAGVVQSPRYKIIEKKQPVAFWCNPISGHNTLYWYLQNLGQGPELLIRYENEEAVDDSQLPKDRFSAERLKGVDSTLKIQPAELGDSAVYLCASSLSNVVTGELFFGEGSRLTVL.

The CDR3 loop reads CASSVRYGNTEAFF. CDR3 coding DNA: TGTGCCAGCAGCGTACGGTATGGGAACACTGAAGCTTTCTTT. The chain uses TRBV28 and TRBJ1-1, with D uncertain. Germline V gene lookup returns CDR1 MDHEN and CDR2 SYDVKM. V was pared by 6 bases and J by 1 base, with 12 bases between. This CDR3 contains 14 residues.

The chain carries TRBV6-1 and TRBJ2-6; 7 bases are shared with TRBD1. The CDR3 is 18 amino acids. The germline CDR1 and CDR2 sequences are MNHNS and SASEGT. After removal of 4 bases from V and 0 bases from J, the junction contained 9 bases not matched to a gene. CDR3 amino acids: CASSGGQFIPSGANVLTF. DNA for the CDR3: TGTGCCAGCAGTGGGGGACAGTTTATACCCTCTGGGGCCAACGTCCTGACTTTC.

The J gene is TRBJ1-1, the V gene TRBV28; 8 nucleotides align to TRBD1. The CDR3 is 15 residues long. After removal of 5 bases from V and 5 bases from J, the junction contained 10 bases not matched to a gene. Germline V gene data show CDR1 as MDHEN and CDR2 as SYDVKM. For the CDR3, the DNA is TGTGCCAGCAGTCTAAGGACAGGGAGAGGGACTGAAGCTTTCTTT. Residues: CASSLRTGRGTEAFF.

This chain connects TRBV4-3 to TRBJ2-3; D not certain. The ends were cut back, 3 bases at V and 0 bases at J, with 7 bases in the middle. Per the germline V gene, CDR1 is LGHNA and CDR2 is YSLEER. The CDR3 covers 14 residues. CDR3 coding DNA: TGCGCCAGCAGCCAGCAAACTAGCACAGATACGCAGTATTTT. Its protein is CASSQQTSTDTQYF.

CDR3 region: CASSPGQGLNTGELFF. The CDR3 DNA reads as TGTGCCAGCAGCCCAGGACAGGGTTTGAACACCGGGGAGCTGTTTTTT. The V call is TRBV4-2, the J call TRBJ2-2; 8 positions match TRBD1. The germline CDR1 and CDR2 sequences are LGHNA and YNFKEQ. Trimming at V came to 4 bases and at J to 1 base, leaving 5 bases not matched to a gene. The CDR3 totals 16 residues.

The chain couples TRBV10-3 to TRBJ1-1, with TRBD1 matching 12 bases. Germline CDR1 reads ENHRY; CDR2 reads SYGVKD. The CDR3 consists of 16 residues. V shed 0 bases and J 3 bases; nucleotides not matched to a gene: 2. Here the CDR3 reads CAISESGQGADTEAFF. DNA for the CDR3: TGTGCCATCAGTGAGTCGGGACAGGGGGCAGACACTGAAGCTTTCTTT.

The genes are TRBV6-5 and TRBJ2-4, with D unresolved. From germline, CDR1 is MNHEY and CDR2 SVGAGI. Trimming left V 0 bases short and J 0 bases short, with 9 bases between. This CDR3 contains 16 residues. The CDR3 nucleotides are TGTGCCAGCAGTTACTCGAGTTCCCAAGCCAAAAACATTCAGTACTTC. The encoded protein is CASSYSSSQAKNIQYF.

The V gene is TRBV7-9, the J gene TRBJ2-1, with 7 bases lining up with TRBD2. Germline V CDR1 and CDR2: SEHNR, FQNEAQ (reference sequence). Trimming removed 5 bases from V and 0 bases from J; junction bases left unmatched: 4. This CDR3 has 15 residues. The CDR3 region has the DNA TGTGCCAGCAGCGCGGGGGTTCGCTCCTACAATGAGCAGTTCTTC. This translates into CASSAGVRSYNEQFF.

The genes are TRBV7-9 and TRBJ2-1; no clear D gene. V was clipped by 3 bases and J by 4 bases, with 7 bases between them. Per germline, CDR1 SEHNR and CDR2 FQNEAQ (reference sequence). This CDR3 comprises 13 residues. In DNA, the CDR3 is TGTGCCAGCAGCTTGGAGCCTTACAATGAGCAGTTCTTC. It specifies CASSLEPYNEQFF.

This chain links TRBV3-1 (or the pseudogene TRBV3-2) with TRBJ2-6; 10 bases are shared with TRBD1. The CDR3 sequence is 16 residues long. The V gene's germline CDR1 is LGHDT and CDR2 YNNKEL (reference sequence). V lost 8 bases, J lost 4 bases, and 8 bases stayed unmatched. CDR3 sequence reads: CASRQGALRGANVLTF. Here the CDR3 DNA reads TGTGCCAGCCGACAGGGGGCTTTGAGGGGGGCCAACGTCCTGACTTTC.

This clone was counted a single time. This chain uses TRBV7-2 with TRBJ2-2; TRBD1 agrees at 8 bases. Per germline, CDR1 SGHTA and CDR2 FQGNSA. V lost 5 bases to trimming and J lost 2 bases; unmatched junction nucleotides: 7. This CDR3 is 16 amino acids long. The CDR3 DNA reads as TGTGCCAGCAGCCCTCGACAGGGGACCAACACCGGGGAGCTGTTTTTT. It codes for CASSPRQGTNTGELFF.

The chain joins TRBV5-1 to TRBJ2-7; perhaps TRBD1 as D (5 bases). Per the germline V gene, CDR1 is SGHRS and CDR2 is YFSETQ. The CDR3 runs to 15 residues. Trimming removed 0 bases from V and 2 bases from J, with 12 bases in between. In DNA, the CDR3 is TGCGCCAGCAGCTTGGCCTGGGGCCCAGCCTACGAGCAGTACTTC. Protein sequence: CASSLAWGPAYEQYF.

This chain links TRBV7-2 with TRBJ2-7, with D tentatively TRBD2 (6 bases). Germline values: CDR1 SGHTA, CDR2 FQGNSA. V was shortened by 3 bases and J by 5 bases, with 14 bases between the two germline ends. The length of the CDR3 is 14 residues. The CDR3 DNA reads TGTGCCAGCAGCTTTGAACGGGAGAGGGACGAGCAGTACTTC. It translates to CASSFERERDEQYF. The variable domain in full, completed from reference TRBV7-2 and TRBJ2-7, reads GAGVSQSPSNKVTEKGKDVELRCDPISGHTALYWYRQSLGQGLEFLIYFQGNSAPDKSGLPSDRFSAERTGGSVSTLTIQRTQQEDSAVYLCASSFERERDEQYFGPGTRLTVT.